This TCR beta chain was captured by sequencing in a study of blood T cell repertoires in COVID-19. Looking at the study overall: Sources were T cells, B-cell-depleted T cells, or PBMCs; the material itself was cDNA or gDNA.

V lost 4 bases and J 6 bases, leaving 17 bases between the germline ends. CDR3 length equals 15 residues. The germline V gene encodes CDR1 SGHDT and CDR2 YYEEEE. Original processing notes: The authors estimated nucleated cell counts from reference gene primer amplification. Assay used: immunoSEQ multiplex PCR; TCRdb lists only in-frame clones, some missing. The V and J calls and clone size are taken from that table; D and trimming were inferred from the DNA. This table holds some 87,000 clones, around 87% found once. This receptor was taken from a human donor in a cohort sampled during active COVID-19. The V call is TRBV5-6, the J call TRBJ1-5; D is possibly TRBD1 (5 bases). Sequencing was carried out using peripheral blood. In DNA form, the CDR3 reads TGTGCCAGCAGCCGCGGAGGGGTAGAACGTCAGCCCCAGCATTTT. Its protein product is CASSRGGVERQPQHF.